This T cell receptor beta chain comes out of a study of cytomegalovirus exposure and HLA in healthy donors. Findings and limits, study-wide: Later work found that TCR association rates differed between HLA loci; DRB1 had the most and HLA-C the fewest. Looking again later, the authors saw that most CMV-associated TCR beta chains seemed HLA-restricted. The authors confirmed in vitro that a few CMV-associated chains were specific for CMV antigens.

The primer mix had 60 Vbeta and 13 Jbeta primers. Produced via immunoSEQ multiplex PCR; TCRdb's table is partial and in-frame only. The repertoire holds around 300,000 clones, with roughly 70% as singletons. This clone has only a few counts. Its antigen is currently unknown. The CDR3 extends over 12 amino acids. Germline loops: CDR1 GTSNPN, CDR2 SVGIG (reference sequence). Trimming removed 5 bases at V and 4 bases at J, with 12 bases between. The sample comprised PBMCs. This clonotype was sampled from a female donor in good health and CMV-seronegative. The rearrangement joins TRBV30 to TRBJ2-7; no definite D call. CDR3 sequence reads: CAWAIAAYEQYF. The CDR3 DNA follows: TGTGCCTGGGCCATAGCAGCTTACGAGCAGTACTTC.